One sample yielded the 14 T cell receptor beta chains listed below, sequenced in a study of blood T cell repertoires in COVID-19. Profiling relied on immunoSEQ multiplex PCR, and the TCRdb table lists in-frame clones only, not all of them. This sample yields roughly 120,000 clones, of which around 80% are seen a single time; 1.9% belongs to the top ten. The source material was peripheral blood. Source of these receptors: a man in his sixties or seventies with acute or convalescent COVID-19.

The chain joins TRBV18 to TRBJ1-3; no firm D call. Germline lookup yields CDR1 KGHSH and CDR2 LQKENI. The V gene lost 1 base and the J gene lost 3 bases, with 10 bases spanning the gap. This CDR3 has 15 amino acids. CDR3 sequence: CASSPQGVGGNTIYF. The CDR3 region has the DNA TGTGCCAGCTCACCACAGGGAGTTGGTGGAAACACCATATATTTT.

The V call is TRBV5-1, the J call TRBJ1-3, with D possibly being TRBD1 (5 bases). This CDR3 has 15 amino acids. CDR1 SGHRS and CDR2 YFSETQ come from the germline V gene. Trimming stripped 0 bases from V and 4 bases from J, with 11 bases between. CDR3 in DNA: TGCGCCAGCAGCTTGGCCCAGGGATCCGGAAACACCATATATTTT. Its protein is CASSLAQGSGNTIYF.

This clone appeared a few times. The chain links TRBV19 to TRBJ1-4; the D is unclear. The V and J ends lost 9 bases and 4 bases respectively, with 12 bases between them. The CDR3 has 13 residues. CDR1 and CDR2 (germline): LNHDA, SQIVND (reference sequence). The chain's CDR3 is CASFSFNNEKLFF. CDR3 nucleotide sequence: TGTGCCAGCTTCAGTTTTAATAATGAAAAACTGTTTTTT.

The chain couples TRBV5-8 to TRBJ1-6; tentatively, D is TRBD1 (5 bases). The CDR3 extends over 15 amino acids. The germline V and J ends were trimmed by 7 bases and 6 bases, with 17 bases remaining between them. Germline V gene data show CDR1 as SGHTS and CDR2 as YDEGEE. CDR3 bases: TGTGCCAGCCAAGGCGGGGCAGGGCGTAATTCACCCCTCCACTTT. The encoded protein is CASQGGAGRNSPLHF.

The V gene is TRBV3-1 (or the pseudogene TRBV3-2), the J gene TRBJ1-1; D remains ambiguous. Between the trimmed V and J ends, which lost 6 bases and 6 bases, there was a span of 17 bases. The CDR3 totals 14 residues. In germline, CDR1 is LGHDT, CDR2 YNNKEL (reference sequence). CDR3 nucleotides: TGTGCCAGCAGTACCCCGGGAAGAGGACCTGAAGCTTTCTTT. The encoded protein is CASSTPGRGPEAFF.

Only one count was recorded for this clone. The rearrangement uses TRBV5-6 and TRBJ1-1; the D gene is possibly TRBD1 (5 bases). V dropped 3 bases and J dropped 0 bases, with 9 bases sitting between them. The CDR3 runs 14 residues. Germline V gene data show CDR1 as SGHDT and CDR2 as YYEEEE. The CDR3 DNA is TGTGCCAGCAGCTCCGACAGCATGAACACTGAAGCTTTCTTT. It is translated as CASSSDSMNTEAFF.

The count of this clone is one. The chain carries TRBV6-2 or TRBV6-3 and TRBJ2-7; 7 bases agree with TRBD1. Germline CDR1 is MNHEY and CDR2 is SVGEGT. Losses at the gene ends were 6 bases for V and 2 bases for J; bases not matched to a gene: 10. The CDR3 loop spans 15 amino acids. The CDR3 loop is CASSLKRTGPYEQYF. As DNA, the CDR3 is TGTGCCAGCAGCCTTAAGAGGACAGGACCCTACGAGCAGTACTTC.

The chain recombines TRBV27 with TRBJ1-2; TRBD1 matches at 7 bases. Germline CDR1 and CDR2: MNHEY and SMNVEV (reference sequence). The V gene end was trimmed by 2 bases and the J gene end by 5 bases; junction bases not matched to a gene: 11. This CDR3 spans 16 amino acids. CDR3 coding DNA: TGTGCCAGCAGTTTAGGCATAACAGGGGAAGGGTATGGCTACACCTTC. Translation gives CASSLGITGEGYGYTF.

V is TRBV2 and J is TRBJ2-5, with TRBD2 matching 9 bases. Per germline, CDR1 SNHLY and CDR2 FYNNEI. The length of the CDR3 is 15 residues. Trimming cost V 5 bases and J 5 bases; bases outside gene matches: 9. This chain's CDR3 is CASSRRGGTGETQYF. CDR3 DNA: TGTGCCAGCAGTCGGCGGGGGGGTACCGGGGAGACCCAGTACTTC.

The chain couples TRBV18 to TRBJ1-2; 7 positions match TRBD1. V was clipped by 6 bases and J by 4 bases; unmatched bases: 11. The CDR3 spans 15 residues. Germline V gene lookup returns CDR1 KGHSH and CDR2 LQKENI. CDR3 amino acids: CASSPDRAGSYGYTF. DNA for the CDR3: TGTGCCAGCTCCCCTGACAGGGCCGGGAGCTATGGCTACACCTTC.

V usage is TRBV2 and J usage is TRBJ2-5, with 11 bases aligning to TRBD2. This CDR3 is built from 14 residues. Trimming cost V 4 bases and J 5 bases; bases outside gene matches: 3. CDR1 and CDR2 (germline): SNHLY, FYNNEI. This chain's CDR3 is CASSVAGGQETQYF. The CDR3 region has the DNA TGTGCCAGCAGTGTAGCGGGGGGGCAGGAGACCCAGTACTTC.

V is TRBV10-2 and J is TRBJ2-3, with 8 bases lining up with TRBD2. The CDR3 runs to 14 residues. V lost 8 bases, J lost 0 bases, and 4 bases stayed unmatched. Germline CDR1 is WSHSY and CDR2 is SAAADI. The DNA for the CDR3 is TGCGCCAGCTGGGCGGGGGGCAGCACAGATACGCAGTATTTT. It yields the protein CASWAGGSTDTQYF.

The J gene is TRBJ2-6, the V gene TRBV28; D is undetermined. This CDR3 has 16 amino acids. The V gene's germline CDR1 is MDHEN and CDR2 SYDVKM. The germline V and J ends were trimmed by 6 bases and 1 base, with 13 bases remaining between them. This CDR3 reads CASSHKQSSGANVLTF. CDR3 in DNA: TGTGCCAGCAGCCACAAACAGAGTTCTGGGGCCAACGTCCTGACTTTC.

V usage is TRBV19 and J usage is TRBJ2-1; 11 positions match TRBD2. The length of the CDR3 is 16 residues. V lost 4 bases to trimming and J lost 5 bases; unmatched junction nucleotides: 7. The germline V gene has CDR1 LNHDA and CDR2 SQIVND (reference sequence). The CDR3 DNA sequence: TGTGCCAGTAGTAAGACCCTAGCGGGGGGAAACAATGAGCAGTTCTTC. Translated, it gives CASSKTLAGGNNEQFF.